The 13 T cell receptor beta chains reported below all come from one sample, sequenced in a study of cytomegalovirus exposure and HLA in healthy donors. This PCR relied on a set of 60 Vbeta primers and 13 Jbeta primers. Measured with immunoSEQ multiplex PCR; TCRdb has only the in-frame clones, and not every one. The sample includes roughly 200,000 clones, roughly 80% of them seen just once. What was sequenced was PBMCs. These receptors all come from a man under 40 in good health and CMV-seronegative.

The chain combines TRBV2 with TRBJ1-2; 8 bases match TRBD1. The junction had 8 bases not matched to a gene; V was cut back by 4 bases and J by 4 bases. CDR1 and CDR2 from the germline V gene are SNHLY and FYNNEI. The CDR3 covers 15 residues. In nucleotides, the CDR3 is TGTGCCAGCAGTGCCGGACAGGGATTTTCCTATGGCTACACCTTC. Translating it yields CASSAGQGFSYGYTF.

The V and J genes are TRBV6-5 and TRBJ2-7, with D possibly matching TRBD1 (5 bases). The germline gives CDR1 MNHEY, CDR2 SVGAGI. V was shortened by 7 bases and J by 2 bases, with 18 bases between the two germline ends. The CDR3 totals 15 residues. This CDR3 is CASMPTGFSAYEQYF. The CDR3 DNA reads TGTGCCAGCATGCCAACAGGCTTCTCCGCCTACGAGCAGTACTTC.

The V call is TRBV4-2, the J call TRBJ1-4; D may be TRBD1 (6 bases). CDR3 length: 15 residues. V lost 4 bases and J 4 bases, leaving 13 bases between the germline ends. Germline V gene sequence: CDR1 LGHNA, CDR2 YNFKEQ. This chain's CDR3 is CASSPEQGFNEKLFF. The CDR3 DNA reads as TGTGCCAGCAGCCCTGAACAGGGATTTAATGAAAAACTGTTTTTT.

A single count supports this clone. The gene calls are TRBV14 and TRBJ2-7; no firm D call. Between the trimmed V and J ends, which lost 1 base and 4 bases, there was a span of 2 bases. CDR3 size: 11 residues. The germline gives CDR1 SGHDN, CDR2 FVKESK. The CDR3 sequence is CASSQAYEQYF. The CDR3 DNA follows: TGTGCCAGCAGCCAAGCGTACGAGCAGTACTTC.

The chain combines TRBV7-3 with TRBJ1-1, with 7 bases that match TRBD1. CDR3 length: 15 residues. From germline, CDR1 is SGHTA and CDR2 FQGTGA. The junction had 5 bases not matched to a gene; V was cut back by 1 base and J by 3 bases. The CDR3 region has the DNA TGTGCCAGCAGCTTAAGGAGAACAGGGGACACTGAAGCTTTCTTT. Translated, it gives CASSLRRTGDTEAFF.

This clone showed up just once. This chain uses TRBV7-9 with TRBJ1-1; 7 bases are shared with TRBD1. This CDR3 contains 12 residues. Germline-derived CDR1 and CDR2 are SEHNR and FQNEAQ (reference sequence). Trimming removed 3 bases from V and 10 bases from J; junction bases left unmatched: 5. Written as DNA, the CDR3 is TGTGCCAGCAGCTTGACAGGGTACGGAGCTTTCTTT. It yields the protein CASSLTGYGAFF. The whole variable domain, filled in from reference TRBV7-9 and TRBJ1-1, reads DTGVSQNPRHKITKRGQNVTFRCDPISEHNRLYWYRQTLGQGPEFLTYFQNEAQLEKSRLLSDRFSAERPKGSFSTLEIQRTEQGDSAMYLCASSLTGYGAFFGQGTRLTVV.

The V and J genes are TRBV28 and TRBJ2-7; D might be TRBD1 (5 bases). The germline CDR1 and CDR2 sequences are MDHEN and SYDVKM. The ends were cut back, 5 bases at V and 7 bases at J, with 18 bases in the middle. The CDR3 spans 14 residues. This CDR3 reads CASSADMVVYEQYF. The DNA for the CDR3 is TGTGCCAGCAGTGCGGACATGGTGGTCTATGAGCAGTACTTC.

This rearrangement joins TRBV5-1 to TRBJ2-1; the match to TRBD1 covers 7 bases. This CDR3 is built from 12 residues. Germline CDR1 is SGHRS and CDR2 is YFSETQ. V was pared by 4 bases and J by 8 bases, with 3 bases of the junction left unmatched. In DNA form, the CDR3 reads TGCGCCAGCAGCGAGGGGGCCTATGAGCAGTTCTTC. Translated: CASSEGAYEQFF. The full variable domain, its missing parts supplied by reference TRBV5-1 and TRBJ2-1, is KAGVTQTPRYLIKTRGQQVTLSCSPISGHRSVSWYQQTPGQGLQFLFEYFSETQRNKGNFPGRFSGRQFSNSRSEMNVSTLELGDSALYLCASSEGAYEQFFGPGTRLTVL.

In this sample, this clone turned up once. The J gene is TRBJ1-6, the V gene TRBV7-9, with a possible D match to TRBD1 (5 bases). This CDR3 comprises 14 residues. The germline V gene has CDR1 SEHNR and CDR2 FQNEAQ (reference sequence). Trimming left V 7 bases short and J 7 bases short, with 14 bases between. CDR3 nucleotide sequence: TGTGCCAGCACCCACGGCAGGGAAAATTCACCCCTCCACTTT. It is translated as CASTHGRENSPLHF.

The chain employs TRBV2 and TRBJ1-1, with TRBD1 as a possible D gene (5 bases). V dropped 2 bases and J dropped 4 bases, with 14 bases sitting between them. Germline CDR1 is SNHLY and CDR2 is FYNNEI. This CDR3 comprises 15 residues. The CDR3 coding sequence is TGTGCCAGCAGTGAATCGGGGGTCTGGGGCACTGAAGCTTTCTTT. This encodes CASSESGVWGTEAFF.

The genes are TRBV4-2 and TRBJ1-6; D gene ambiguous. The CDR3 spans 12 residues. Trimming took 0 bases from V and 10 from J, leaving 4 bases between them. Germline CDR1 is LGHNA and CDR2 is YNFKEQ. CDR3 nucleotides: TGTGCCAGCAGCCAAGATCTGTCACCCCTCCACTTT. It yields the protein CASSQDLSPLHF.

The rearrangement joins TRBV5-8 to TRBJ2-5; 7 bases match TRBD1. The germline V gene encodes CDR1 SGHTS and CDR2 YDEGEE. The CDR3 loop spans 13 amino acids. V lost 1 base, J lost 7 bases, and 4 bases stayed unmatched. The CDR3 nucleotides are TGTGCCAGCAGCTTGACAGGGGTTGGGACCCAGTACTTC. Protein: CASSLTGVGTQYF.

The V call is TRBV28, the J call TRBJ2-5, with TRBD1 identical over 7 bases. The CDR3 consists of 14 residues. V lost 3 bases to trimming and J lost 4 bases; unmatched junction nucleotides: 5. The germline V gene has CDR1 MDHEN and CDR2 SYDVKM. CDR3 protein: CASSFDRARETQYF. Here the CDR3 DNA reads TGTGCCAGCAGTTTTGACAGGGCCCGAGAGACCCAGTACTTC.